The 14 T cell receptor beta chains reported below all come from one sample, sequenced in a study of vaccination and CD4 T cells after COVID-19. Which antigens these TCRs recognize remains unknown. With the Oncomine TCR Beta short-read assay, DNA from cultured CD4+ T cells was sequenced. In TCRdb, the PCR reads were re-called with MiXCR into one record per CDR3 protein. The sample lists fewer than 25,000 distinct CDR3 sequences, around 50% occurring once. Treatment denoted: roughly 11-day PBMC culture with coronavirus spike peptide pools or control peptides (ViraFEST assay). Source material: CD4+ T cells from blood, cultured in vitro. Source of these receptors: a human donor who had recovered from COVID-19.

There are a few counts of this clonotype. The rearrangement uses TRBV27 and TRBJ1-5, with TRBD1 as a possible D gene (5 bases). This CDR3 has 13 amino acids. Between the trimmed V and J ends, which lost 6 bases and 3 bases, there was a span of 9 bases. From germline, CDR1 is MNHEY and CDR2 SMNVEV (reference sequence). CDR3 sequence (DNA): TGTGCCAGCAGCAACAGGAACAATCAGCCCCAGCATTTT. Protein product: CASSNRNNQPQHF.

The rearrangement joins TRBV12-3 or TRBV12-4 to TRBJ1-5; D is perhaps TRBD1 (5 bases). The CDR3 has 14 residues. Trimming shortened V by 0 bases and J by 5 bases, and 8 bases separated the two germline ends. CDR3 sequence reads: CASSLASGHQPQHF. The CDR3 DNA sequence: TGTGCCAGCAGTTTAGCGTCAGGGCATCAGCCCCAGCATTTT.

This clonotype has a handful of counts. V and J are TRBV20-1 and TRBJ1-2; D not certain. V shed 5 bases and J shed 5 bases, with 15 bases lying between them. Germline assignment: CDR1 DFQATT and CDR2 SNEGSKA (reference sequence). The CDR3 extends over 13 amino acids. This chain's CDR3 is CSAWTERGYGYTF. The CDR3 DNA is TGCAGTGCTTGGACTGAGAGAGGGTATGGCTACACCTTC.

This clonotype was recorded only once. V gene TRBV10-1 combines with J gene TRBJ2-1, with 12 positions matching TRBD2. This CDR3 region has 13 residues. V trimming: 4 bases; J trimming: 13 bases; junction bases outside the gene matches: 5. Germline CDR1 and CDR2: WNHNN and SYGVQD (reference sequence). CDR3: CASSATSGRTQFF. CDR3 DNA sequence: TGCGCCAGCAGTGCGACTAGCGGGAGAACACAGTTCTTC.

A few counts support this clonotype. In DNA form, the CDR3 reads TGTGCCACCAGTGATTCCCCAAGGAGGAGGGGGCGCGAGTCAGATACGCAGTATTTT. It translates to CATSDSPRRRGRESDTQYF. This sequence joins TRBV24-1 and TRBJ2-3; D is possibly TRBD1 (7 bases). The CDR3 has 19 amino acids. Trimming removed 2 bases from V and 4 bases from J, with 24 bases in between. In germline, CDR1 is KGHDR, CDR2 SFDVKD.

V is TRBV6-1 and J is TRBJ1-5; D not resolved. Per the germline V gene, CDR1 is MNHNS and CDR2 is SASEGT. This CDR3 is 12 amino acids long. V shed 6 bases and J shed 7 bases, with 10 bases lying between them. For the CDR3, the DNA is TGTGCCAGCAGGTCTTTTGGGCAGCCCCAGCATTTT. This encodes CASRSFGQPQHF.

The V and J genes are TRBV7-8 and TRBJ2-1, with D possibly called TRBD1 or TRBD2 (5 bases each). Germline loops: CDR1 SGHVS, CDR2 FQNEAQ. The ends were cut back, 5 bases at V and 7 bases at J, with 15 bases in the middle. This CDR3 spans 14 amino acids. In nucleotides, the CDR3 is TGTGCCAGCAGCCGTAACCTAGAGGGGAATGAGCAGTTCTTC. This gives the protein CASSRNLEGNEQFF.

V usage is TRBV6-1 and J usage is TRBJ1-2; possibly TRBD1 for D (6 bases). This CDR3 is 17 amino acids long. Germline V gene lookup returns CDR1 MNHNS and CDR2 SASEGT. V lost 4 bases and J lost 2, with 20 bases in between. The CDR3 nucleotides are TGTGCCAGCAGTGGGAGGGTACCCAAACAGGGCAACTATGGCTACACCTTC. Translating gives CASSGRVPKQGNYGYTF.

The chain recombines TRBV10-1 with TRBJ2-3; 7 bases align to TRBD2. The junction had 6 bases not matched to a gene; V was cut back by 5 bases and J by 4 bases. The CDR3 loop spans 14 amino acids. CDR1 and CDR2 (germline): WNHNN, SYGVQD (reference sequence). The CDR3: CASSYGGRSDTQYF. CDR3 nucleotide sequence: TGCGCCAGCAGTTACGGGGGGAGGTCAGATACGCAGTATTTT.

CDR3 residues: CASSLSPGTESEAFF. The CDR3 DNA follows: TGTGCCAGCAGCTTATCCCCAGGGACAGAGAGTGAAGCTTTCTTT. The chain joins TRBV7-3 to TRBJ1-1; TRBD1 agrees at 7 bases. From germline, CDR1 is SGHTA and CDR2 FQGTGA. The CDR3 has 15 amino acids. The ends lost 2 bases at V and 7 bases at J; junction bases unmatched: 10.

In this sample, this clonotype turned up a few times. The CDR3 sequence: CASSLRGNYGYTF. The CDR3 coding sequence is TGTGCCAGCAGTTTACGCGGGAACTATGGCTACACCTTC. The chain has TRBV27 and TRBJ1-2; D is unresolved. V gave up 2 bases and J gave up 2 bases, with 6 bases separating them. The CDR3 runs 13 residues. Per germline, CDR1 MNHEY and CDR2 SMNVEV (reference sequence).

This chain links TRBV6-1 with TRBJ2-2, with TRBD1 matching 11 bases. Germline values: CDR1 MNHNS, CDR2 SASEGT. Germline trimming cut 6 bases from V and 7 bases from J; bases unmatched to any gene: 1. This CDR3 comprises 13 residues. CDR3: CASRDRGRGELFF. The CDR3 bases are TGTGCCAGCAGGGACAGGGGGCGCGGGGAGCTGTTTTTT.

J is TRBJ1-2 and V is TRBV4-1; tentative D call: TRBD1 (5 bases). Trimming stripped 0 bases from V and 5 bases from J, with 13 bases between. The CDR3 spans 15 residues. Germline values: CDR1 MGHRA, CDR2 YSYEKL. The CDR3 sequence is CASSQEPGHAYGYTF. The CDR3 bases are TGCGCCAGCAGCCAAGAACCAGGACACGCTTATGGCTACACCTTC.

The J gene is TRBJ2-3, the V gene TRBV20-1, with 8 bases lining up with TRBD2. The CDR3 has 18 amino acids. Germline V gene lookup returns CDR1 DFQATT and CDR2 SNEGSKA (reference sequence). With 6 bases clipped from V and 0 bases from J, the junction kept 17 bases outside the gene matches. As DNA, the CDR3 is TGCAGTGCCCCGGGGGGGCTAGCGGCAAGGGACAGCACAGATACGCAGTATTTT. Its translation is CSAPGGLAARDSTDTQYF.